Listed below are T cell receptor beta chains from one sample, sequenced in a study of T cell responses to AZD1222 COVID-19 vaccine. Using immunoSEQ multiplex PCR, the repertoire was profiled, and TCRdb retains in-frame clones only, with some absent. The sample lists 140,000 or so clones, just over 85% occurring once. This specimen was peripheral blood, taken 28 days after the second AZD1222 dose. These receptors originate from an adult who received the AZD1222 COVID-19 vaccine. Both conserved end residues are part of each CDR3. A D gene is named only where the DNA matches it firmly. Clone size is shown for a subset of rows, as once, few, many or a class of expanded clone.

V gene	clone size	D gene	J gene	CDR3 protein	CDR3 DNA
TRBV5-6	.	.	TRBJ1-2	CASIRLEDYGYTF	TGTGCCAGCATCCGACTCGAGGACTATGGCTACACCTTC
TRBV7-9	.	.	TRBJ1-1	CASSLGIFSTEAFF	TGTGCCAGCAGCTTAGGGATTTTCAGCACTGAAGCTTTCTTT
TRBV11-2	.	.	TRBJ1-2	CASSLVDVGYTF	TGTGCCAGCAGCTTAGTAGACGTCGGCTACACCTTC
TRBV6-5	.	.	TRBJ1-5	CASTPGWGGDQPQHF	TGTGCCAGCACCCCGGGGTGGGGAGGCGATCAGCCCCAGCATTTT
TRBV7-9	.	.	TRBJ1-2	CASSGSNYGYTF	TGTGCCAGCAGTGGCTCTAACTATGGCTACACCTTC
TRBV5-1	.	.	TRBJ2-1	CASSFTGTGSYNEQFF	TGCGCCAGCAGTTTCACCGGGACTGGCTCCTACAATGAGCAGTTCTTC
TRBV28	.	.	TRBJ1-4	CASSSGAWEKLFF	TGTGCCAGCAGTTCGGGGGCTTGGGAAAAACTGTTTTTT
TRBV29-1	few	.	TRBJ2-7	CSVRTGDEQYF	TGCAGCGTTCGCACGGGGGACGAGCAGTACTTC
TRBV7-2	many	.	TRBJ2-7	CASSATAGEQYF	TGTGCCAGCAGCGCCACCGCGGGGGAGCAGTACTTC
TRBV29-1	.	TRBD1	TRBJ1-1	CSVALQGVVNTEAFF	TGCAGCGTTGCATTGCAGGGGGTTGTGAACACTGAAGCTTTCTTT
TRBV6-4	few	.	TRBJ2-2	CASSDSGGELFF	TGTGCCAGCAGTGACTCTGGCGGGGAGCTGTTTTTT
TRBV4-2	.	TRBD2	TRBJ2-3	CASSQDLVAGGQDTQYF	TGTGCCAGCAGCCAAGATCTGGTAGCGGGGGGGCAAGATACGCAGTATTTT
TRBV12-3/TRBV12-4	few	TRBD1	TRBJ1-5	CASSQGGTKPQHF	TGTGCCAGCAGCCAGGGGGGGACAAAGCCCCAGCATTTT
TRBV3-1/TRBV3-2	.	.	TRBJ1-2	CASSQVPDRNYGYTF	TGTGCCAGCAGCCAAGTGCCAGATAGAAACTATGGCTACACCTTC
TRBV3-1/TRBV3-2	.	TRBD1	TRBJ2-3	CASSQRQGVDTQYF	TGTGCCAGCAGCCAAAGGCAGGGGGTAGATACGCAGTATTTT
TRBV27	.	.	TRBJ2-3	CASSGSTDTQYF	TGTGCCAGCAGTGGTAGCACAGATACGCAGTATTTT
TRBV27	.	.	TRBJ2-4	CASSSLFDTFLNIQYF	TGTGCCAGCAGTTCCCTCTTTGACACATTCTTGAACATTCAGTACTTC
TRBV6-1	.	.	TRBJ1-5	CASSEMSGRQPQHF	TGTGCCAGCAGTGAAATGTCCGGCAGGCAGCCCCAGCATTTT
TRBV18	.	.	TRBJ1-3	CASSPLDSSSGNTIYF	TGTGCCAGCTCACCACTCGACAGCTCCTCTGGAAACACCATATATTTT
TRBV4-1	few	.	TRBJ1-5	CASSRGSNKDQPQHF	TGCGCCAGCAGTCGGGGGTCAAATAAAGATCAGCCCCAGCATTTT
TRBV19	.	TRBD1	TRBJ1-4	CASRGGDRQLGKLFF	TGTGCCAGTAGGGGGGGGGACAGGCAACTTGGAAAACTGTTTTTT
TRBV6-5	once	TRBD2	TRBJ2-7	CASSPGTSPSEQYF	TGTGCCAGCAGTCCCGGGACTAGTCCGTCCGAGCAGTACTTC
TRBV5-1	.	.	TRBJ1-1	CASTPQPGNTEAFF	TGCGCCAGCACCCCCCAGCCGGGGAACACTGAAGCTTTCTTT
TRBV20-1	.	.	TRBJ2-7	CSARGLFEQYF	TGCAGTGCTAGAGGTCTTTTCGAGCAGTACTTC
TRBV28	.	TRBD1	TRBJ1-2	CASSLTGAAYGYTF	TGTGCCAGCAGTTTAACAGGGGCTGCCTATGGCTACACCTTC
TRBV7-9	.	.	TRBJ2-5	CASSRIWETQYF	TGTGCCAGCAGCCGGATTTGGGAGACCCAGTACTTC
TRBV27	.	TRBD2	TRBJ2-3	CASSRLADTTDTQYF	TGTGCCAGCAGTCGACTAGCGGATACCACAGATACGCAGTATTTT
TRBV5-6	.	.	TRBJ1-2	CASSFSAGYTF	TGTGCCAGCAGCTTCTCGGCGGGCTACACCTTC
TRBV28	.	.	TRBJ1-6	CASSSPLGPLHF	TGTGCCAGCAGTTCCCCCCTCGGACCCCTCCACTTT
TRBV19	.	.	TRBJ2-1	CASSSLGMGSYNEQFF	TGTGCCAGTAGTTCACTAGGTATGGGGTCCTACAATGAGCAGTTCTTC
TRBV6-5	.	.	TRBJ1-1	CASSRTVLLTEAFF	TGTGCCAGCAGTAGGACGGTCCTATTGACTGAAGCTTTCTTT
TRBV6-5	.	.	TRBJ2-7	CASRESGTPAYEQYF	TGTGCCAGCAGGGAGTCCGGGACTCCTGCCTACGAGCAGTACTTC
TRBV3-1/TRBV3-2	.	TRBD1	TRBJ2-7	CASSQLLGQGVSYEQYF	TGTGCCAGCAGCCAATTGTTGGGACAGGGGGTTTCCTACGAGCAGTACTTC
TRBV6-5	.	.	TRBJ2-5	CASAGELGQETQYF	TGTGCCAGTGCAGGGGAATTGGGTCAAGAGACCCAGTACTTC
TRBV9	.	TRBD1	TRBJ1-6	CASSAGQGGSPLHF	TGTGCCAGCAGCGCGGGACAGGGGGGTTCACCCCTCCACTTT
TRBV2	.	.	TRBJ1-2	CASSVDPGRGYGYTF	TGTGCCAGCAGTGTGGACCCAGGGAGGGGGTATGGCTACACCTTC
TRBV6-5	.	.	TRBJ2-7	CASSYSPGPSYEQYF	TGTGCCAGCAGTTACAGCCCGGGCCCATCCTACGAGCAGTACTTC
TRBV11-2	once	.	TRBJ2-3	CASRSSGRGPADTQYF	TGTGCCAGCAGAAGTTCGGGGCGGGGGCCCGCAGATACGCAGTATTTT
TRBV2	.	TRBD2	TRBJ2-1	CASCPGTSGYNEQFF	TGTGCCAGCTGTCCGGGGACTAGCGGGTACAATGAGCAGTTCTTC
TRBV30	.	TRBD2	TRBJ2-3	CAWRKAGLAGPSSTDTQYF	TGTGCCTGGAGGAAGGCGGGACTAGCGGGACCTTCTAGCACAGATACGCAGTATTTT
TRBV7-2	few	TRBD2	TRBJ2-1	CASSLGTSRSYNEQFF	TGTGCCAGCAGCTTAGGGACTAGCAGGTCCTACAATGAGCAGTTCTTC
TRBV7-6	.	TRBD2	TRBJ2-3	CASRPGLAGGPVSGDTQYF	TGTGCCAGCAGACCGGGACTAGCGGGAGGGCCGGTGTCAGGAGATACGCAGTATTTT
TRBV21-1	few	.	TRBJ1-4	CASLPSGEKLFF	TGTGCCAGCCTCCCCTCTGGTGAAAAACTGTTTTTT
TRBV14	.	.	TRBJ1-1	CASSPWDTEAFF	TGTGCCAGCAGCCCTTGGGACACTGAAGCTTTCTTT
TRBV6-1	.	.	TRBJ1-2	CASSEGRGLAYGYTF	TGTGCCAGCAGTGAGGGGCGCGGACTGGCCTATGGCTACACCTTC
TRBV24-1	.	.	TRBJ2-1	CATSDSNLDPEGYNEQFF	TGTGCCACCAGTGATTCGAACCTGGACCCCGAGGGGTACAATGAGCAGTTCTTC
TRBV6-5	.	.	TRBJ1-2	CASQGSSWGYTF	TGTGCCAGCCAAGGGTCGTCTTGGGGCTACACCTTC
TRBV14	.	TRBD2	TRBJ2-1	CASSQWRGGTSDEQFF	TGTGCCAGCAGTCAATGGCGCGGCGGGACTAGCGATGAGCAGTTCTTC
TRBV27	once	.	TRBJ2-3	CASSLMLASTDTQYF	TGTGCCAGCAGTTTAATGCTAGCCAGCACAGATACGCAGTATTTT
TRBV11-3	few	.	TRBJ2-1	CASSFGGSYNEQFF	TGTGCCAGCAGCTTTGGTGGCTCCTACAATGAGCAGTTCTTC
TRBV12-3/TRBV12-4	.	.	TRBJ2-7	CASSAGLPYEQYF	TGTGCCAGCAGTGCGGGACTTCCCTACGAGCAGTACTTC
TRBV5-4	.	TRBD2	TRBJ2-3	CASSFLAGDTQYF	TGTGCCAGCAGCTTCCTAGCGGGAGATACGCAGTATTTT
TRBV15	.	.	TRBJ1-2	CATSRDSAPGGTKIYGYTF	TGTGCCACCAGCAGAGATTCGGCGCCCGGGGGGACAAAAATCTATGGCTACACCTTC